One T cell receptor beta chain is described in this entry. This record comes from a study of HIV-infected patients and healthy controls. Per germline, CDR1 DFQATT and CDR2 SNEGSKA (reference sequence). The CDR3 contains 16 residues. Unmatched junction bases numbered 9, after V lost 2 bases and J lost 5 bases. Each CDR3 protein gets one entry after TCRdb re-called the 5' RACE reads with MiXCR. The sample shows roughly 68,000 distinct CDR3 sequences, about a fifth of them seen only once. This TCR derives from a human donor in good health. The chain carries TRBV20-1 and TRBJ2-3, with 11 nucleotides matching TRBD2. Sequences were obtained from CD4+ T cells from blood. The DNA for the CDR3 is TGCAGTGCTAGACCCTTAGCGGGAGGGCCGAAAGATACGCAGTATTTT. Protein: CSARPLAGGPKDTQYF.